The sequence of this TCR beta chain was determined in a study of OX40 agonist ivuxolimab in advanced cancers. Study background: Ivuxolimab, an agonistic anti-OX40 (CD134) antibody, was given to patients.

From germline, CDR1 is MDHEN and CDR2 SYDVKM. Trimming removed 5 bases from V and 3 bases from J, with 8 bases in between. The CDR3 covers 12 residues. The repertoire was sequenced with immunoSEQ multiplex PCR; TCRdb's copy has only in-frame clones and lacks some. The sample lists 100,000 to 120,000 clones, around 90% occurring once. Study-level results: At 0.1 to 3.0 mg/kg and by week 6, CD4+ and CD8+ T cells in the blood had expanded clonally.

The sample holds one count of this clone. The antigen is not known. The receptor's source is an adult with an advanced solid tumor such as melanoma, head and neck, liver or kidney cancer. V usage is TRBV28 and J usage is TRBJ2-7, with D unresolved. The input for sequencing was CD4+ or CD8+ T cells sorted from blood, taken in a trial of the OX40 agonist ivuxolimab. The DNA for the CDR3 is TGTGCCAGCAGTCTACTGAACTACGAGCAGTACTTC. Translation: CASSLLNYEQYF.